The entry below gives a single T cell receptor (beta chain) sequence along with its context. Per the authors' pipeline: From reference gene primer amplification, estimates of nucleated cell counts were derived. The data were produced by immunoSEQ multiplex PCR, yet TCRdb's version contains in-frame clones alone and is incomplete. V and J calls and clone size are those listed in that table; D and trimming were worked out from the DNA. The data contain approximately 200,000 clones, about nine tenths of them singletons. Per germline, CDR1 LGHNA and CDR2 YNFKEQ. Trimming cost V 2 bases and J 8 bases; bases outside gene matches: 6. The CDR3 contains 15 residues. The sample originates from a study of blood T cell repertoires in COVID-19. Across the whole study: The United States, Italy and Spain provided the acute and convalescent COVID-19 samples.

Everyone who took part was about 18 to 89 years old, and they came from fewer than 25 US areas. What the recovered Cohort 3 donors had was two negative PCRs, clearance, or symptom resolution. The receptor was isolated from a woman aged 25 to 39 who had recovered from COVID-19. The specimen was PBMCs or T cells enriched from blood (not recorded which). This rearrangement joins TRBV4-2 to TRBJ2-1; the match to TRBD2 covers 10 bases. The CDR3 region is CASSQLPSGRDEQFF. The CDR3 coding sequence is TGTGCCAGCAGCCAACTTCCTAGCGGGAGAGATGAGCAGTTCTTC.